This T cell receptor beta chain is drawn from a study of siplizumab effects on memory and regulatory T cells. Study conclusions and caveats: A minor fraction of alloreactive clones, and no more, mapped to unstimulated subsets. Siplizumab gave mappable alloreactive CD4+ clones an average Treg-derived fraction of about 64%, against around 27% in controls. Some alloreactive sequences were traceable to unstimulated CD4+ memory cells, and siplizumab significantly reduced them.

Sequencing of unstimulated naive, memory, effector memory and TEMRA subsets was performed in three donor pairs. A remark on this clone: Antigen: not known.

V lost 5 bases, J lost 4 bases, and 8 bases stayed unmatched. This CDR3 region has 15 residues. CDR1 and CDR2 from the germline V gene are LGHNT and FRNRAP. Clones were read by immunoSEQ multiplex PCR, and TCRdb kept only the in-frame ones, dropping some. Of roughly 26,000 clones listed, around 83% were seen once; the top ten hold 24%. The chain joins TRBV12-5 to TRBJ1-2; 9 bases map to TRBD1. The material sequenced was memory CD4+ T cells sorted from blood. The TCR originated in a human donor in good health. Here the CDR3 reads CASGTNRGRGYGYTF. DNA of the CDR3: TGTGCTAGTGGTACCAACAGGGGGCGCGGCTATGGCTACACCTTC.